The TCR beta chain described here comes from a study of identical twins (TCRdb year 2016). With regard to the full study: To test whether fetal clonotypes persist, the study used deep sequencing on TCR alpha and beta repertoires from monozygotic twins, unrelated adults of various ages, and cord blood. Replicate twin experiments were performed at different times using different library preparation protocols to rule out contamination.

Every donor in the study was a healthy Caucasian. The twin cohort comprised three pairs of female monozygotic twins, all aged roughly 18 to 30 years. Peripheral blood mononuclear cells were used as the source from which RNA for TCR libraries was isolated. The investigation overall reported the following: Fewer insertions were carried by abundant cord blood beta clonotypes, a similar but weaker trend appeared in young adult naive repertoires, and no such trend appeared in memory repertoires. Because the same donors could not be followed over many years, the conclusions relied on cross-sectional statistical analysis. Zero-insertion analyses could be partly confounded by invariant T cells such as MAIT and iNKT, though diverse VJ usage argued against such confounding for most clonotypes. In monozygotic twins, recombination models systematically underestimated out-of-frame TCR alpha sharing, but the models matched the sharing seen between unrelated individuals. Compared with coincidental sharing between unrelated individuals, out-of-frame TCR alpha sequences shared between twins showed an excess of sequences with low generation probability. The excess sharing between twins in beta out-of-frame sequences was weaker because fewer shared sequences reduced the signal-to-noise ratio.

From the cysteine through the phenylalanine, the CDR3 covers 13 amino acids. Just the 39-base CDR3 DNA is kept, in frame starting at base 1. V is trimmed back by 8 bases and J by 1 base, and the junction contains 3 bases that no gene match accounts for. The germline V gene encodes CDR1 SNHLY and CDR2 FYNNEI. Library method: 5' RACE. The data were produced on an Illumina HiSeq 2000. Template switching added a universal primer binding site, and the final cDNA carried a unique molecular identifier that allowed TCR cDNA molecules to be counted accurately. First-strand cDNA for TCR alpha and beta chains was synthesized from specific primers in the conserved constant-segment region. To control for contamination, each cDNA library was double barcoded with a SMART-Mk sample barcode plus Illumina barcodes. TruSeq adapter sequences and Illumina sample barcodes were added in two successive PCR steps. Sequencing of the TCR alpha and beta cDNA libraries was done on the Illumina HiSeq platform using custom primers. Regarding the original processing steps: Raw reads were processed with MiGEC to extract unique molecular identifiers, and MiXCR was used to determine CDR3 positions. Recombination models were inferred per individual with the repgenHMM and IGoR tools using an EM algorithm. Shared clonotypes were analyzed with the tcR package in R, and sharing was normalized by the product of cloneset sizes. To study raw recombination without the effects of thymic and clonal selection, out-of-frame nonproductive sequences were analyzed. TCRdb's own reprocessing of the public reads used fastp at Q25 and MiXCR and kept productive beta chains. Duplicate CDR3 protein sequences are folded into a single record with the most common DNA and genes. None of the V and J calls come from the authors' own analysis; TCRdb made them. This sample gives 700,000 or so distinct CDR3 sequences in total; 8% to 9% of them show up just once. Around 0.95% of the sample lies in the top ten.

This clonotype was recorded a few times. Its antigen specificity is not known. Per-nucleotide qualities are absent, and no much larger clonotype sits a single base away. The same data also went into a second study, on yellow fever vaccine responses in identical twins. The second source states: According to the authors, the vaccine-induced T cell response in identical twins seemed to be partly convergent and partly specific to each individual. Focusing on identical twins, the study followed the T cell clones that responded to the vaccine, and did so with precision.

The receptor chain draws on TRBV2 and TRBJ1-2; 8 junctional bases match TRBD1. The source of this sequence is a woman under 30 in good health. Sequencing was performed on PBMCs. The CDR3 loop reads CASQQGVNYGYTF. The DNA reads TGTGCCAGCCAACAGGGGGTTAACTATGGCTACACCTTC.